This T cell receptor beta chain was sequenced for a study of cytomegalovirus exposure and HLA in healthy donors. Overall study findings and caveats: An ancestry cluster, one associated with Asian ancestry, reportedly showed fewer N-insertions than the 666-donor mean in a later analysis.

A multiplex PCR was run with 60 Vbeta primers and 13 Jbeta primers. Repertoires were generated with immunoSEQ multiplex PCR, while TCRdb's copy carries only in-frame clones and drops some. The table has hundreds of thousands of clones, roughly 80% seen once. The CDR3 totals 13 residues. Per the germline V gene, CDR1 is SQVTM and CDR2 is ANQGSEA. Trimming left V 6 bases short and J 0 bases short, with 10 bases between. Turning to this clone: As yet, its antigen is unknown.

The material sequenced was PBMCs. This TCR was recovered from a girl aged 2-10 years in good health and CMV-seronegative. The chain uses TRBV29-1 and TRBJ2-3, with D perhaps matching TRBD2 (5 bases). The DNA of the CDR3 is TGCAGCGTGGACTCATTTAGCACAGATACGCAGTATTTT. Translated, it gives CSVDSFSTDTQYF.